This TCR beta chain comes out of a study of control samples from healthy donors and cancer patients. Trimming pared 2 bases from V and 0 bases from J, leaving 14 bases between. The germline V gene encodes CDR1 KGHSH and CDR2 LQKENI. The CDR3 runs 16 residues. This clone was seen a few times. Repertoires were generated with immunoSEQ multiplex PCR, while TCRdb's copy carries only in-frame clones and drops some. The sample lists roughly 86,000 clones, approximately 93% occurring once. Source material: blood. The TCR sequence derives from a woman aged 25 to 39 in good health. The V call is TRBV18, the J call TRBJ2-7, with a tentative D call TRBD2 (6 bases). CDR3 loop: CASSPRATRSSYEQYF. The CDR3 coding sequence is TGTGCCAGCTCACCAAGGGCGACTAGGAGCTCCTACGAGCAGTACTTC.